This TCR beta chain was documented in a study of cytomegalovirus exposure and HLA in healthy donors. PCR employed 60 Vbeta and 13 Jbeta primers. Profiled with immunoSEQ multiplex PCR; TCRdb holds only in-frame clones, not every one. The table includes some 130,000 clones, about 78% detected once. The CDR3 contains 12 residues. Trimming removed 4 bases at V and 5 bases at J, with 6 bases between. The V gene's germline CDR1 is SGHDT and CDR2 YYEEEE. The V gene is TRBV5-6, the J gene TRBJ2-2; D might be TRBD2 (6 bases). Sequencing was performed on PBMCs. The TCR comes from a human donor in good health. CDR3 sequence: CASSRETGELFF. The CDR3, as DNA: TGTGCCAGCAGCCGGGAGACCGGGGAGCTGTTTTTT. The full variable domain, in which reference TRBV5-6 and TRBJ2-2 provide the parts outside the CDR3, is DAGVTQSPTHLIKTRGQQVTLRCSPKSGHDTVSWYQQALGQGPQFIFQYYEEEERQRGNFPDRFSGHQFPNYSSELNVNALLLGDSALYLCASSRETGELFFGEGSRLTVL.